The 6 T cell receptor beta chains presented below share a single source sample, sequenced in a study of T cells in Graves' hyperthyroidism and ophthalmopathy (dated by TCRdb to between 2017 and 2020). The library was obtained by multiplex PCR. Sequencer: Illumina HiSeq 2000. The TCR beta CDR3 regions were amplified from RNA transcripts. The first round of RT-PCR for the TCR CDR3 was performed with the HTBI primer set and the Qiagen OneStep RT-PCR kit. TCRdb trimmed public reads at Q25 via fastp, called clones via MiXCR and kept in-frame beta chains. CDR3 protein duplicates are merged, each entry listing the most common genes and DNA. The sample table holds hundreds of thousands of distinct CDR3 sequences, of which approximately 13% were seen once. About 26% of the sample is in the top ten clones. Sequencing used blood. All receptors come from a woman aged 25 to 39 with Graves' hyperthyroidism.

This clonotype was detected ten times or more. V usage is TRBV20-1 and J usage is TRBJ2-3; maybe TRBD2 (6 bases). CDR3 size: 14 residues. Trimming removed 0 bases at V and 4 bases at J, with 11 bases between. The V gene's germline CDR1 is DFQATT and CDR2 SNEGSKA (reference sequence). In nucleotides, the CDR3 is TGCAGTGCTAGAGATCCGAGGGAGGCAGATACGCAGTATTTT. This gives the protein CSARDPREADTQYF.

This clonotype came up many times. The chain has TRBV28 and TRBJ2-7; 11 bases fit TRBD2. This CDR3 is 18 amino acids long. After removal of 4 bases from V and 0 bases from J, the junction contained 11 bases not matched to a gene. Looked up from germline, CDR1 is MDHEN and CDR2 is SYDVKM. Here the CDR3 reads CASSSLAGGPESSYEQYF. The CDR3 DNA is TGTGCCAGCAGTTCCTTAGCGGGAGGGCCCGAAAGCTCCTACGAGCAGTACTTC.

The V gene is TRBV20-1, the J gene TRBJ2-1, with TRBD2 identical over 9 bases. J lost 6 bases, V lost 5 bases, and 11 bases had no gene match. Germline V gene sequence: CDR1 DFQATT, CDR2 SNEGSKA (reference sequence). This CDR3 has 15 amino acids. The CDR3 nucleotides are TGCAGTGCTCTTCCCATTAGCGGGAGTCTCAATGAGCAGTTCTTC. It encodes CSALPISGSLNEQFF.

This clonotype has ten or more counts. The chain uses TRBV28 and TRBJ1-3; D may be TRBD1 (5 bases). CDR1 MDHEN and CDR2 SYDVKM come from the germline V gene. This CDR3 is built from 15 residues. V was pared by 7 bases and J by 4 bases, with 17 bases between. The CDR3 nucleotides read TGTGCCAGCATCACCCGCTGGGACGCCGGAAACACCATATATTTT. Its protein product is CASITRWDAGNTIYF.

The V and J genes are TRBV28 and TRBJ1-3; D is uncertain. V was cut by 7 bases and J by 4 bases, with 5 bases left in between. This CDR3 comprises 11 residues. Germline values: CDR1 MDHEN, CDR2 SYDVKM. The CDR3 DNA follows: TGTGCCAGCACCCGGGGAAACACCATATATTTT. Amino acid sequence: CASTRGNTIYF.

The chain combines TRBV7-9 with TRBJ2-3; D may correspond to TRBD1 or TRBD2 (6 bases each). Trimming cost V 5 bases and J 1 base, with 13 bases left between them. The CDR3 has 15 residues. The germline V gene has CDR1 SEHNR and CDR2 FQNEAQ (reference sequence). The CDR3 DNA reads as TGTGCCAGCAGCCGCGGGGACAAAGGCACAGATACGCAGTATTTT. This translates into CASSRGDKGTDTQYF.